This T cell receptor delta chain was recorded in a study of gamma-delta chains in newborns, infants, children. Study details: Microbial exposure reportedly drives polyclonal innate γδ T cell expansion after birth.

TCRdb re-called clones from the reads using CATT. The sample carries 5,500 to 6,500 delta-chain clones, about 2.1% recorded once. In the case of this clone: One end of the junction fails to match germline, which may point to a read error. Other DNA sequences in this sample translate to the same CDR3.

CDR3 length: 15 residues. Germline-derived CDR1 and CDR2 are GEAIGNYY and EKD. The sequencing input was blood. The origin of this receptor is a child who was a newborn, infant or young child, either healthy, febrile or measles-vaccinated (not recorded which). This chain connects TRDV2 to TRDJ2, with 13 bases aligning to TRDD3. CDR3 DNA: TGCGCCTGTGACAAACTGGGGGATACGCCTGCACAACTCTTCTTT. Translated, it gives CACDKLGDTPAQLFF.